Listed here are 15 T cell receptor beta chains from one sample, sequenced in a study of T cells after yellow fever vaccination. TCRdb reprocessed the 5' RACE reads via MiXCR and lists one record per CDR3 protein. The repertoire holds 350,000 to 450,000 distinct CDR3 sequences, with around 6.4% as singletons. The sequences come from PBMCs, collected 5 days after the yellow fever booster vaccination. Receptor source: a man younger than 45 who received the YFV17D yellow fever vaccine.

There are many counts of this clonotype. The chain has TRBV7-8 and TRBJ2-7; D could derive from TRBD1 or TRBD2 (5 bases each). This CDR3 has 13 amino acids. Between the trimmed V and J ends, which lost 5 bases and 4 bases, there was a span of 12 bases. Germline CDR1 reads SGHVS; CDR2 reads FQNEAQ. CDR3 sequence reads: CASSPRDAYEQYF. The DNA for the CDR3 is TGTGCCAGCAGCCCAAGGGACGCTTACGAGCAGTACTTC.

The rearrangement uses TRBV5-1 and TRBJ2-7; D remains ambiguous. V lost 0 bases, J lost 5 bases, and 12 bases lay in between. The CDR3 totals 14 residues. CDR1 and CDR2 (germline): SGHRS, YFSETQ. CDR3 DNA: TGCGCCAGCAGCTTGGAACACCCCCAGGACGAGCAGTACTTC. It specifies CASSLEHPQDEQYF.

This chain uses TRBV2 with TRBJ2-7; 7 bases match TRBD2. The CDR3 spans 15 residues. Germline V gives CDR1 SNHLY, CDR2 FYNNEI. V trimming: 7 bases; J trimming: 6 bases; junction bases outside the gene matches: 15. This chain's CDR3 is CASKESPGGSTEQYF. The CDR3 coding sequence is TGTGCCAGCAAAGAGTCGCCGGGGGGAAGCACCGAGCAGTACTTC. The variable domain in full, completed from reference TRBV2 and TRBJ2-7, reads EPEVTQTPSHQVTQMGQEVILRCVPISNHLYFYWYRQILGQKVEFLVSFYNNEISEKSEIFDDQFSVERPDGSNFTLKIRSTKLEDSAMYFCASKESPGGSTEQYFGPGTRLTVT.

This clonotype was seen ten or more times. The genes are TRBV28 and TRBJ2-5; 9 nucleotides agree with TRBD1. Trimming at V came to 5 bases and at J to 5 bases, leaving 9 bases not matched to a gene. Germline CDR1 and CDR2: MDHEN and SYDVKM. The length of the CDR3 is 15 residues. The CDR3 reads CASSTSGTGSETQYF. The DNA of the CDR3 is TGTGCCAGCAGTACTTCCGGGACAGGGTCGGAGACCCAGTACTTC.

This clonotype has only a few counts. This rearrangement joins TRBV21-1 to TRBJ2-2; TRBD2 is the table's D call and was not checked against the DNA. TRBV21-1 is a documented pseudogene. CDR3 length equals 16 residues. For the CDR3, the DNA is TGTGCCAGCAGCAAAACTAGTTGCTCGGACACCGGGGAGCTGTTTTTT. As protein: CASSKTSCSDTGELFF.

This clonotype was seen more than once but under ten times. V gene TRBV29-1 combines with J gene TRBJ2-3; D not resolved. There are 12 residues in the CDR3. Germline CDR1 SQVTM, CDR2 ANQGSEA. The V and J ends lost 6 bases and 5 bases respectively, with 12 bases between them. Here the CDR3 reads CSVIPGGDTQYF. CDR3 bases: TGCAGCGTGATCCCTGGCGGAGATACGCAGTATTTT.

This sequence joins TRBV7-2 and TRBJ2-5; D assignment may be TRBD1 or TRBD2 (6 bases each). The CDR3 consists of 17 residues. V dropped 4 bases and J dropped 5 bases, with 23 bases sitting between them. CDR1 and CDR2 from the germline V gene are SGHTA and FQGNSA. The CDR3 bases are TGTGCCAGCAGCTCTACAGGGCTGGCGGGGTCTGGTGAGACCCAGTACTTC. Translated, it gives CASSSTGLAGSGETQYF.

This clonotype has just a few counts. The chain employs TRBV7-2 and TRBJ2-2; 8 nucleotides match TRBD1. Germline CDR1 SGHTA, CDR2 FQGNSA. The V segment lost 4 bases and the J segment 6 bases; nucleotides outside the gene matches: 4. The CDR3 consists of 14 residues. CDR3 protein: CASSSGQGSGELFF. CDR3 bases: TGTGCCAGCAGCTCCGGACAGGGCTCCGGGGAGCTGTTTTTT.

The chain recombines TRBV7-6 with TRBJ1-6, with D possibly matching TRBD1 (6 bases). Germline V gene data show CDR1 as SGHVS and CDR2 as FNYEAQ. CDR3 size: 14 residues. V was cut by 4 bases and J by 10 bases, with 14 bases left in between. The CDR3 DNA sequence: TGTGCCAGCAGCTCACAGGGAGGTGCGTCACCCCTCCACTTT. This codes for CASSSQGGASPLHF.

This clonotype was observed at least ten times. The V gene is TRBV20-1, the J gene TRBJ2-1; tentative D call: TRBD2 (6 bases). Germline-derived CDR1 and CDR2 are DFQATT and SNEGSKA (reference sequence). This CDR3 comprises 14 residues. In DNA form, the CDR3 reads TGCAGCGCTTACCCACGGGAGATACTCAATGAGCAGTTCTTC. Amino acid sequence: CSAYPREILNEQFF.

This clonotype was counted only a few times. V and J are TRBV29-1 and TRBJ2-7, with 7 bases that match TRBD2. This CDR3 is built from 14 residues. Per germline, CDR1 SQVTM and CDR2 ANQGSEA. With 6 bases clipped from V and 2 bases from J, the junction kept 10 bases outside the gene matches. Written as DNA, the CDR3 is TGCAGCGTCCGTTTCGCGGGAGAACCCTACGAGCAGTACTTC. It encodes CSVRFAGEPYEQYF.

CDR3 sequence (DNA): TGTGCCAGCAGCCAAACCGGGACAGGGCAGGATGAGCAGTTCTTC. Amino acid sequence: CASSQTGTGQDEQFF. The V call is TRBV7-3, the J call TRBJ2-1; the match to TRBD1 covers 9 bases. The CDR3 totals 15 residues. With 5 bases clipped from V and 8 bases from J, the junction kept 10 bases outside the gene matches. Germline V lookup: CDR1 SGHTA, CDR2 FQGTGA.

This clonotype has a handful of counts. The chain joins TRBV20-1 to TRBJ1-2; D remains unclear. Germline V gives CDR1 DFQATT, CDR2 SNEGSKA (reference sequence). There are 12 residues in the CDR3. V was clipped by 3 bases and J by 4 bases, with 9 bases between them. CDR3 nucleotide sequence: TGCAGTGCTAGTGGCCGGGCCTATGGCTACACCTTC. Protein: CSASGRAYGYTF.

In this sample, this clonotype turned up many times. V and J are TRBV10-1 and TRBJ2-5, with 10 bases lining up with TRBD1. In germline, CDR1 is WNHNN, CDR2 SYGVQD (reference sequence). Trimming at V came to 4 bases and at J to 1 base, leaving 3 bases not matched to a gene. The CDR3 loop spans 15 amino acids. CDR3 sequence: CASSGGQGSQETQYF. In DNA form, the CDR3 reads TGCGCCAGCAGTGGGGGACAGGGGTCCCAAGAGACCCAGTACTTC.

This clonotype was found many times. The chain recombines TRBV7-9 with TRBJ2-3, with TRBD2 identical over 9 bases. V trimming: 2 bases; J trimming: 2 bases; junction bases outside the gene matches: 8. CDR1 SEHNR and CDR2 FQNEAQ come from the germline V gene (reference sequence). This CDR3 has 17 residues. CDR3 protein: CASSLRTSGLPTDTQYF. The CDR3 nucleotides read TGTGCCAGCAGCTTAAGAACTAGCGGGTTGCCCACAGATACGCAGTATTTT.